Shown below are 22 T cell receptor beta chains from a single sample sequenced in a study of siplizumab effects on memory and regulatory T cells. Only in-frame clones appear in the TCRdb table, and some are missing; sequencing was by immunoSEQ multiplex PCR. The sample includes about 100,000 clones, 94% seen only once; the top ten take 1% to 1.5%. Sequencing input: non-Treg CD4+ T cells sorted from blood. The receptor source for this set is a human donor in good health.

This sequence joins TRBV7-2 and TRBJ2-5; a possible D gene is TRBD2 (6 bases). This CDR3 is built from 13 residues. The V gene lost 8 bases and the J gene lost 2 bases, with 12 bases spanning the gap. Germline CDR1 SGHTA, CDR2 FQGNSA. CDR3 region: CASCRGVQETQYF. The CDR3 DNA reads TGTGCCAGCTGCCGCGGGGTACAAGAGACCCAGTACTTC.

The chain links TRBV11-2 to TRBJ2-6, with 10 positions matching TRBD2. CDR1 SGHAT and CDR2 FQNNGV come from the germline V gene. V dropped 3 bases and J dropped 1; count of bases not matched to a gene: 6. The CDR3 loop spans 18 amino acids. As DNA, the CDR3 is TGTGCCAGCAGCTTCTGGACTAGCGGTTCGTCTGGGGCCAACGTCCTGACTTTC. Its protein is CASSFWTSGSSGANVLTF.

V gene TRBV11-1 combines with J gene TRBJ2-4; either TRBD1 or TRBD2 may supply D (5 bases each). The CDR3 loop spans 15 amino acids. Germline V gene sequence: CDR1 SGHAT, CDR2 FQDESV (reference sequence). V shed 0 bases and J shed 7 bases, with 13 bases lying between them. CDR3 DNA: TGTGCCAGCAGCTTAGCGGGCACCCGGGACAACATTCAGTACTTC. The encoded protein is CASSLAGTRDNIQYF.

V usage is TRBV5-1 and J usage is TRBJ2-3; D call uncertain. The CDR3 is 15 amino acids. V was trimmed by 6 bases and J by 4 bases, leaving 18 bases between them. Germline CDR1 SGHRS, CDR2 YFSETQ. The CDR3 loop reads CASTSNGVGADTQYF. In DNA, the CDR3 is TGCGCCAGCACGTCAAATGGAGTTGGCGCAGATACGCAGTATTTT.

This chain uses TRBV19 with TRBJ2-3; D might be TRBD1 or TRBD2, each matching 5 bases. V was cut by 2 bases and J by 0 bases, with 12 bases left in between. Germline CDR1 is LNHDA and CDR2 is SQIVND (reference sequence). The CDR3 length is 16 residues. The CDR3 DNA reads TGTGCCAGTAGTATACCTCGGGGCGGGAGCACAGATACGCAGTATTTT. Translation gives CASSIPRGGSTDTQYF.

In this sample, this clone turned up once. The J gene is TRBJ2-3, the V gene TRBV29-1; D remains unclear. CDR1 SQVTM and CDR2 ANQGSEA come from the germline V gene. The CDR3 consists of 10 residues. Trimming cost V 5 bases and J 6 bases, with 6 bases left between them. The CDR3 sequence is CSVRSDTQYF. Here the CDR3 DNA reads TGCAGCGTTAGATCTGATACGCAGTATTTT.

The chain joins TRBV19 to TRBJ2-3, with D unclear. Trimming pared 4 bases from V and 0 bases from J, leaving 8 bases between. CDR3 length: 14 amino acids. CDR1 and CDR2 from the germline V gene are LNHDA and SQIVND (reference sequence). CDR3 protein: CASSKGPSTDTQYF. The CDR3 DNA is TGTGCCAGTAGTAAAGGTCCAAGCACAGATACGCAGTATTTT.

The chain employs TRBV28 and TRBJ1-2; D remains unclear. Germline CDR1 and CDR2: MDHEN and SYDVKM. The CDR3 loop spans 11 amino acids. Trimming pared 5 bases from V and 5 bases from J, leaving 6 bases between. The CDR3 is CASSLKYGYTF. The CDR3 region has the DNA TGTGCCAGCAGTCTAAAATATGGCTACACCTTC.

This rearrangement joins TRBV7-9 to TRBJ2-7; D is undetermined. The germline V gene has CDR1 SEHNR and CDR2 FQNEAQ (reference sequence). This CDR3 is built from 14 residues. V dropped 2 bases and J dropped 0 bases, with 8 bases sitting between them. The CDR3 DNA is TGTGCCAGCAGCTTATTTGCCGACTCCTACGAGCAGTACTTC. It codes for CASSLFADSYEQYF.

V and J are TRBV9 and TRBJ2-4, with 11 bases identical to TRBD2. V was pared by 0 bases and J by 3 bases, with 2 bases of the junction left unmatched. Looked up from germline, CDR1 is SGDLS and CDR2 is YYNGEE. The length of the CDR3 is 16 residues. The CDR3 protein is CASSVELAGVKNIQYF. CDR3 DNA: TGTGCCAGCAGCGTAGAACTAGCGGGAGTCAAAAACATTCAGTACTTC.

V usage is TRBV11-2 and J usage is TRBJ2-3; D not certain. V was clipped by 1 base and J by 5 bases, with 13 bases between them. Germline CDR1 SGHAT, CDR2 FQNNGV. This CDR3 is built from 15 residues. The CDR3 protein is CASSLVGLDQDTQYF. The CDR3, as DNA: TGTGCCAGCAGCTTAGTCGGGCTAGATCAAGATACGCAGTATTTT.

The chain links TRBV7-2 to TRBJ1-2; 7 bases map to TRBD1. This CDR3 is 14 amino acids long. Germline loops: CDR1 SGHTA, CDR2 FQGNSA. The V gene end was trimmed by 5 bases and the J gene end by 10 bases; junction bases not matched to a gene: 13. DNA of the CDR3: TGTGCCAGCAGCAGGGACAGCACGTCCTTCCTCTACACCTTC. It yields the protein CASSRDSTSFLYTF.

The gene calls are TRBV11-2 and TRBJ2-1; maybe TRBD1 (5 bases). The V end was cut by 2 bases, the J end by 0 bases, with 20 bases between. The CDR3 spans 19 residues. CDR1 SGHAT and CDR2 FQNNGV come from the germline V gene. Here the CDR3 reads CASSLRGFAALSSYNEQFF. The CDR3 DNA reads TGTGCCAGCAGCTTAAGGGGCTTCGCTGCCCTAAGCTCCTACAATGAGCAGTTCTTC.

This rearrangement joins TRBV28 to TRBJ1-4; weak D call: TRBD1 (5 bases). The CDR3 is 14 amino acids. The V gene's germline CDR1 is MDHEN and CDR2 SYDVKM. V gave up 3 bases and J gave up 8 bases, with 13 bases separating them. The CDR3 DNA follows: TGTGCCAGCAGTTTTGGAGGGGTAGGGGAAAAACTGTTTTTT. Its protein is CASSFGGVGEKLFF.

The chain joins TRBV14 to TRBJ1-3; D gene uncertain. The CDR3 loop spans 15 amino acids. Germline V lookup: CDR1 SGHDN, CDR2 FVKESK. With 4 bases removed from V and 0 bases from J, the gap between germline ends came to 10 bases. CDR3 DNA: TGTGCCAGCAGCCCCCTCGGGCCCTCTGGAAACACCATATATTTT. It specifies CASSPLGPSGNTIYF.

A single count supports this clone. The rearrangement links TRBV6-1 to TRBJ2-5; D gene ambiguous. The V gene lost 1 base and the J gene lost 7 bases, with 16 bases spanning the gap. Germline CDR1 reads MNHNS; CDR2 reads SASEGT. The CDR3 has 15 residues. This CDR3 is CASSEGLSVRTTQYF. CDR3 coding DNA: TGTGCCAGCAGTGAAGGACTCAGTGTTAGGACGACCCAGTACTTC.

The chain carries TRBV10-1 and TRBJ1-5; D call uncertain. CDR1 and CDR2 (germline): WNHNN, SYGVQD (reference sequence). The CDR3 covers 12 residues. The V gene lost 5 bases and the J gene lost 2 bases, with 4 bases spanning the gap. The CDR3, as DNA: TGCGCCAGCAGTCAGGGCAATCAGCCCCAGCATTTT. Amino acids: CASSQGNQPQHF.

This sequence joins TRBV7-9 and TRBJ1-2; perhaps TRBD1 as D (5 bases). V was pared by 5 bases and J by 6 bases, with 10 bases between. This CDR3 has 12 amino acids. CDR1 SEHNR and CDR2 FQNEAQ come from the germline V gene (reference sequence). CDR3 in DNA: TGTGCCAGCAGCGTGGGGACCCATGGCTACACCTTC. It specifies CASSVGTHGYTF.

A single count supports this clone. The chain uses TRBV7-3 and TRBJ2-7, with TRBD2 matching over 13 bases. CDR3 length: 14 amino acids. CDR1 SGHTA and CDR2 FQGTGA come from the germline V gene. Trimming cost V 7 bases and J 5 bases; bases outside gene matches: 5. This chain's CDR3 is CASIKTSGRDEQYF. In DNA form, the CDR3 reads TGTGCCAGCATTAAAACTAGCGGGAGGGACGAGCAGTACTTC. Full variable domain (missing parts from reference TRBV7-3 and TRBJ2-7): GAGVSQTPSNKVTEKGKYVELRCDPISGHTALYWYRQSLGQGPEFLIYFQGTGAADDSGLPNDRFFAVRPEGSVSTLKIQRTERGDSAVYLCASIKTSGRDEQYFGPGTRLTVT.

The J gene is TRBJ2-7, the V gene TRBV19; D perhaps matches TRBD2 (6 bases). Between the trimmed V and J ends, which lost 3 bases and 2 bases, there was a span of 14 bases. Germline V gene data show CDR1 as LNHDA and CDR2 as SQIVND (reference sequence). The CDR3 covers 15 residues. DNA for the CDR3: TGTGCCAGTAGTATGGGACTGTCAATCACCTACGAGCAGTACTTC. It codes for CASSMGLSITYEQYF. Variable domain in full (rest from reference TRBV19 and TRBJ2-7): DGGITQSPKYLFRKEGQNVTLSCEQNLNHDAMYWYRQDPGQGLRLIYYSQIVNDFQKGDIAEGYSVSREKKESFPLTVTSAQKNPTAFYLCASSMGLSITYEQYFGPGTRLTVT.

The chain is built from TRBV27 and TRBJ2-7; 7 bases match TRBD1. The germline V gene encodes CDR1 MNHEY and CDR2 SMNVEV (reference sequence). J gave up 0 bases and V 5 bases, and 10 bases lay outside the gene matches. The CDR3 runs to 16 residues. CDR3: CASSKGAADSSYEQYF. CDR3 coding DNA: TGTGCCAGCAGTAAGGGGGCGGCCGATAGCTCCTACGAGCAGTACTTC.

The sample holds one count of this clone. The chain carries TRBV6-5 and TRBJ2-3; 7 nucleotides agree with TRBD2. CDR1 and CDR2 (germline): MNHEY, SVGAGI. Trimming at V came to 7 bases and at J to 7 bases, leaving 8 bases not matched to a gene. The CDR3 length is 13 residues. The CDR3 DNA reads TGTGCCAGCAATTTGGCGGGAGTACATACGCAGTATTTT. It translates to CASNLAGVHTQYF.